The source of this TCR beta chain is a study of shared clonotypes between healthy human individuals. Study-wide results and caveats: Lower generation probabilities were found for non-shared clonotypes than for those shared by all four donors.

Negatively enriched CD4+ T cells were divided by CD45RA into naive and memory. The method was immunoSEQ multiplex PCR; TCRdb's version includes in-frame clones alone and lacks a portion of them. Of about 700,000 clones in the sample, less than 85% were seen once. Comments on this clone: Its cognate antigen is unknown.

Germline lookup yields CDR1 SGHDN and CDR2 FVKESK. There are 14 residues in the CDR3. V gave up 3 bases and J gave up 3 bases, with 12 bases separating them. This TCR was sampled from a woman in her thirties in good health. The specimen sequenced was memory CD4+ T cells sorted from blood. Subset indicated: CD45RA-negative fraction. The chain combines TRBV14 with TRBJ2-7; either TRBD1 or TRBD2 may supply D (6 bases each). The CDR3 DNA reads TGTGCCAGCAGCCACCGGGGGCGTAGCTACGAGCAGTACTTC. Its protein is CASSHRGRSYEQYF.